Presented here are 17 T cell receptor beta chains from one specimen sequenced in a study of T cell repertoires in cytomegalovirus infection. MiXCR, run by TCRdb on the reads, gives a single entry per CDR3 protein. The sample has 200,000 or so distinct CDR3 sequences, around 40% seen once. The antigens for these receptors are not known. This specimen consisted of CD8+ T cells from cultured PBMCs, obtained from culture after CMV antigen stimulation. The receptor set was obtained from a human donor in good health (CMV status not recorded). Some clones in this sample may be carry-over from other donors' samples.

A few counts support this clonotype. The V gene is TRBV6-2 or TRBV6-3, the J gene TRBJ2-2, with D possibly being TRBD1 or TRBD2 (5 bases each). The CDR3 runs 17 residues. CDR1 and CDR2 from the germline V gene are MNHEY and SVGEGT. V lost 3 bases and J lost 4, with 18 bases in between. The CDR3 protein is CASSYQSSSRGTGELFF. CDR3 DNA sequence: TGTGCCAGCAGTTATCAATCGAGCTCGAGGGGCACCGGGGAGCTGTTTTTT.

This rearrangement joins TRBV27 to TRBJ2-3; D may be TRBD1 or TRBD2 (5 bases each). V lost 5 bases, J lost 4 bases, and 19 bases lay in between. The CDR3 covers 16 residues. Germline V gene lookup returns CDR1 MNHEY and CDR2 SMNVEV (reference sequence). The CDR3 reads CASSPYGGVLADTQYF. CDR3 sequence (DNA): TGTGCCAGCAGTCCCTATGGGGGAGTATTGGCAGATACGCAGTATTTT.

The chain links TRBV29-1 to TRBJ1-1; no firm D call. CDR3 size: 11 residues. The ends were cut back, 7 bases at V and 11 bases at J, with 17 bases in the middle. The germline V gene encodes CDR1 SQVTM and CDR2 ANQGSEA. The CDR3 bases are TGCAGCGCCGAAGGTGACTTGGGGGCTTTCTTT. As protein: CSAEGDLGAFF. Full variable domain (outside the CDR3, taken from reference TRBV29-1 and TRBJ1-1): SAVISQKPSRDICQRGTSLTIQCQVDSQVTMMFWYRQQPGQSLTLIATANQGSEATYESGFVIDKFPISRPNLTFSTLTVSNMSPEDSSIYLCSAEGDLGAFFGQGTRLTVV.

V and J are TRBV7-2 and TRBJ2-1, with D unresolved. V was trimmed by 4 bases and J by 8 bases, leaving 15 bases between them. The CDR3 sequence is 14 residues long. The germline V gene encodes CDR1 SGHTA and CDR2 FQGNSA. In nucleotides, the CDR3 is TGTGCCAGCAGCTCAGGATCGTACGTGGATGAGCAGTTCTTC. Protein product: CASSSGSYVDEQFF. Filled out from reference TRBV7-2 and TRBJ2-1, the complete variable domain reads GAGVSQSPSNKVTEKGKDVELRCDPISGHTALYWYRQSLGQGLEFLIYFQGNSAPDKSGLPSDRFSAERTGGSVSTLTIQRTQQEDSAVYLCASSSGSYVDEQFFGPGTRLTVL.

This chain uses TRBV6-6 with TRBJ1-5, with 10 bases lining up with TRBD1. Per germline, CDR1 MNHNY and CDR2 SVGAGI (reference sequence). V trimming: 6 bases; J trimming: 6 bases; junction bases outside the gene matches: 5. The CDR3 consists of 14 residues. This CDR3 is CASRAGQGGQPQHF. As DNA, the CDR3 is TGTGCCAGCAGAGCCGGACAGGGGGGTCAGCCCCAGCATTTT.

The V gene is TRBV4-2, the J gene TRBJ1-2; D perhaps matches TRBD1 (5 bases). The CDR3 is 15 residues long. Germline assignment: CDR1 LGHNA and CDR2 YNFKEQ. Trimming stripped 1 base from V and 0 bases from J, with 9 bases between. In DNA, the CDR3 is TGTGCCAGCAGCCAAGGGCAGACAGCTAACTATGGCTACACCTTC. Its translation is CASSQGQTANYGYTF.

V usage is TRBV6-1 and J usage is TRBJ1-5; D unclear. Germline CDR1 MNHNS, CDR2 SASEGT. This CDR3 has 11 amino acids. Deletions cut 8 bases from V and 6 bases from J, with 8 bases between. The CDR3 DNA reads TGTGCCAGCGGGAGAGGTCAGCCCCAGCATTTT. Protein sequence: CASGRGQPQHF.

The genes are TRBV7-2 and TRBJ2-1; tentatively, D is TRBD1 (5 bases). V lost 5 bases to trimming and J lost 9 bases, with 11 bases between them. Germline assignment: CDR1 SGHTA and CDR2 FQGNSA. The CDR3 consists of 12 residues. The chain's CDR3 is CASSTRGAEQFF. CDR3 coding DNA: TGTGCCAGCAGCACCCGTGGGGCTGAGCAGTTCTTC.

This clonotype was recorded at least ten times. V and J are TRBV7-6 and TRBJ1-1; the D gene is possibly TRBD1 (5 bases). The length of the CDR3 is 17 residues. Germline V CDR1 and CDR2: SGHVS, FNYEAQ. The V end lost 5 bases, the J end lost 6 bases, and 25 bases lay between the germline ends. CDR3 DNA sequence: TGTGCCAGCAGCCCATCCCCAGGGAGACACCAGAGAGCTGAAGCTTTCTTT. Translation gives CASSPSPGRHQRAEAFF.

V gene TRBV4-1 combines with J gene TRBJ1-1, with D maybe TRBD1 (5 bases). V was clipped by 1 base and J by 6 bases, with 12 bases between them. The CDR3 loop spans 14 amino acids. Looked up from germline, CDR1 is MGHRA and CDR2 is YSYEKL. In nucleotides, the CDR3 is TGCGCCAGCAGCCAAGCTAGGGGCAGGGCTGAAGCTTTCTTT. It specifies CASSQARGRAEAFF.

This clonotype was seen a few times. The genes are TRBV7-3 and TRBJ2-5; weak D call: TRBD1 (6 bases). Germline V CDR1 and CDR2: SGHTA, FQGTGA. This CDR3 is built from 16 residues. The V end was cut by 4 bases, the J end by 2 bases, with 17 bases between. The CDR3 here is CASSSLGRTDQETQYF. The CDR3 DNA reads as TGTGCCAGCAGCTCCCTTGGAAGGACAGATCAAGAGACCCAGTACTTC.

For the CDR3, the DNA is TGTGCCAGCATTGATAGCGGGGGCGCCTACGAGCAGTACTTC. Protein product: CASIDSGGAYEQYF. The V and J genes are TRBV6-1 and TRBJ2-7; 9 bases match TRBD2. This CDR3 is 14 amino acids long. Germline CDR1 MNHNS, CDR2 SASEGT. V was pared by 7 bases and J by 2 bases, with 6 bases of the junction left unmatched.

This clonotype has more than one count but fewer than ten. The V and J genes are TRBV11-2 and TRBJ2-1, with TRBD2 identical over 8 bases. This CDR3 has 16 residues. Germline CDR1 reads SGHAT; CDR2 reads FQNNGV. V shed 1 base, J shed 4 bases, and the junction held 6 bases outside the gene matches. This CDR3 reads CASSLASGGQYNEQFF. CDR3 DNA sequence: TGTGCCAGCAGCTTAGCCAGCGGGGGCCAGTACAATGAGCAGTTCTTC. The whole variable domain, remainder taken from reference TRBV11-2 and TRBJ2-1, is EAGVAQSPRYKIIEKRQSVAFWCNPISGHATLYWYQQILGQGPKLLIQFQNNGVVDDSQLPKDRFSAERLKGVDSTLKIQPAKLEDSAVYLCASSLASGGQYNEQFFGPGTRLTVL.

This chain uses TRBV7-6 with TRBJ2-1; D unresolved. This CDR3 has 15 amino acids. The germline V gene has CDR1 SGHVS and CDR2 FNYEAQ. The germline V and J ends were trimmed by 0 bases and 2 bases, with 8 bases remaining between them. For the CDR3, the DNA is TGTGCCAGCAGCTTAGCTGGCTACACCTACAATGAGCAGTTCTTC. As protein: CASSLAGYTYNEQFF.

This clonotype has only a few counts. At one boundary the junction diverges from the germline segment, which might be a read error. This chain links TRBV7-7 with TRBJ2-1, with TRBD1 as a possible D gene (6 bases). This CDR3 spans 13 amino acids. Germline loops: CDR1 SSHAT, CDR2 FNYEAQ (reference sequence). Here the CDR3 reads CASSLFEGDEQFF. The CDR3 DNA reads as TGTGCTAGCAGCTTATTTGAGGGGGATGAGCAGTTCTTC. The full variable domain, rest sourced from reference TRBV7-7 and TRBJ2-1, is GAGVSQSPRYKVTKRGQDVTLRCDPISSHATLYWYQQALGQGPEFLTYFNYEAQPDKSGLPSDRFSAERPEGSISTLTIQRTEQRDSAMYRCASSLFEGDEQFFGPGTRLTVL.

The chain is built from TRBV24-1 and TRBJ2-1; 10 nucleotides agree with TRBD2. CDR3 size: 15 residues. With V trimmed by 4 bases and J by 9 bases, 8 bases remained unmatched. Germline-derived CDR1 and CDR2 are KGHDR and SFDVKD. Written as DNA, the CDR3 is TGTGCCACCAGTGAGGTGGGGACTAGCGTAGTTGAGCAGTTCTTC. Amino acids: CATSEVGTSVVEQFF.

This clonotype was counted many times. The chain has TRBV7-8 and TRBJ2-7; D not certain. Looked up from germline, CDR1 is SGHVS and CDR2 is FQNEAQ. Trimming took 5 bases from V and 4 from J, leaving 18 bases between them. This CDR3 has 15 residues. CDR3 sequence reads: CASSRGPGLGYEQYF. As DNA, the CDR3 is TGTGCCAGCAGCCGCGGCCCCGGGCTTGGGTACGAGCAGTACTTC.